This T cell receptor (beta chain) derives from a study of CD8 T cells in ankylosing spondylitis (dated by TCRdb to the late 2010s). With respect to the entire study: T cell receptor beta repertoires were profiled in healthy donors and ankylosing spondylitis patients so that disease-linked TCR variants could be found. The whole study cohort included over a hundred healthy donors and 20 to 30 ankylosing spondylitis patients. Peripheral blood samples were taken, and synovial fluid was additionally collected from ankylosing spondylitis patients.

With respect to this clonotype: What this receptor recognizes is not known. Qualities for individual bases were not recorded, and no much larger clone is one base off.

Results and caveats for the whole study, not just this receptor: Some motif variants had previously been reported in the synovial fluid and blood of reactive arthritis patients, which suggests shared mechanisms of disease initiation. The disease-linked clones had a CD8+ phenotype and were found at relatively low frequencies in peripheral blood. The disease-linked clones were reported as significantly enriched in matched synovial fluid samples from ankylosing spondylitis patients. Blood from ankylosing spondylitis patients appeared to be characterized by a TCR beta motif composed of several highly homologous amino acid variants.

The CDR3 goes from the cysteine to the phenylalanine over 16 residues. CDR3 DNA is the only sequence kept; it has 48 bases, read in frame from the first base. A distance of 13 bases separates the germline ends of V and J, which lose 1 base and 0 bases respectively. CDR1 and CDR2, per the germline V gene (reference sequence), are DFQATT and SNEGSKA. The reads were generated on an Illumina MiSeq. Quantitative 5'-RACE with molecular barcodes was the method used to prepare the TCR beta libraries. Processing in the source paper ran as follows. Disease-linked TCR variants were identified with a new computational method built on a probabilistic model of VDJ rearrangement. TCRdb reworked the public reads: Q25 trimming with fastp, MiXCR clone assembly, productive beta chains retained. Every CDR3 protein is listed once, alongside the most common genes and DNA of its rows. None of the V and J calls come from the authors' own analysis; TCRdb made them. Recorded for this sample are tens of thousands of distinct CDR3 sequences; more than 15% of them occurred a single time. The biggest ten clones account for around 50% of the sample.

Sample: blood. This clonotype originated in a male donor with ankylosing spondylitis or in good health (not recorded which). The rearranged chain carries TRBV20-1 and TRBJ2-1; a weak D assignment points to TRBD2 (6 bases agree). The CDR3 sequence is CSARGPGTRSYNEQFF. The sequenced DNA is TGCAGTGCTAGAGGCCCAGGGACTCGCTCCTACAATGAGCAGTTCTTC.